This is a list of T cell receptor beta chains from one sample in a study of T cell responses to AZD1222 COVID-19 vaccine. Generated by immunoSEQ multiplex PCR, the TCRdb table keeps only in-frame clones and is missing some. The repertoire holds about 75,000 clones, with about 91% as singletons. This material consisted of peripheral blood, taken 28 days after the second dose of the MenACWY control vaccine. The receptors were gathered from an adult who received the MenACWY meningococcal vaccine as a control. CDR3s include the opening cysteine and the closing phenylalanine or tryptophan. The D gene is left open where the match is weak. Size tells how often a clone was seen (once, few, many) or the class of an expanded clone, and some rows leave it out.

>TRBV29-1|once|TRBJ2-2|NA
TGCAGCGTTACCGGGACACCGAACACCGGGGAGCTGTTTTTT
CSVTGTPNTGELFF
>TRBV10-3|NA|TRBJ1-1|TRBD1
TGTGCCATCAGCCCGACCGACAGGGGCGGGGGGAACACTGAAGCTTTCTTT
CAISPTDRGGGNTEAFF
>TRBV5-4|NA|TRBJ1-1|NA
TGTGCCAGCAGCGGGATTTGGGGCACTGAAGCTTTCTTT
CASSGIWGTEAFF
>TRBV4-1|NA|TRBJ1-1|TRBD1
TGCGCCAGCAGCCCCCCAAACTCCGGGACAGCCGGACTCGGGCGGGACACTGAAGCTTTCTTT
CASSPPNSGTAGLGRDTEAFF
>TRBV7-9|NA|TRBJ2-7|NA
TGTGCCAGCAGCTCCGCACGGACGGGGACCTACGAGCAGTACTTC
CASSSARTGTYEQYF
>TRBV18|NA|TRBJ2-2|NA
TGTGCCAGCTCACCACGCGGCGGGGCGAACACCGGGGAGCTGTTTTTT
CASSPRGGANTGELFF
>TRBV27|NA|TRBJ2-7|NA
TGTGCCAGCAGAGGGCAGGGTGGGAACTACGAGCAGTACTTC
CASRGQGGNYEQYF
>TRBV7-2|NA|TRBJ2-5|NA
TGTGCCAGCAGCTTAGCGGCTAGGAGGCAAGAGACCCAGTACTTC
CASSLAARRQETQYF
>TRBV15|NA|TRBJ1-5|NA
TGTGCCACCAGCAGAGATCTTTGGGGGAACCGCAATCAGCCCCAGCATTTT
CATSRDLWGNRNQPQHF
>TRBV19|once|TRBJ1-2|NA
TGTGCCAGTAAGGCAGGGTATGGCTACACCTTC
CASKAGYGYTF
>TRBV4-1|NA|TRBJ1-4|TRBD1
TGCGCCAGCAGCGGGTACGCCGGGACAGAAAATGAAAAACTGTTTTTT
CASSGYAGTENEKLFF
>TRBV7-9|NA|TRBJ1-2|NA
TGTGCCAGCAGCTTAGCGGCAGGGTCGATCGGCTACACCTTC
CASSLAAGSIGYTF
>TRBV12-3/TRBV12-4|NA|TRBJ1-5|NA
TGTGCCAGCAGTTCCCGGGATAATCAGCCCCAGCATTTT
CASSSRDNQPQHF
>TRBV10-1|NA|TRBJ1-1|TRBD1
TGCGCCAGCAGTGAGAGTTCCAGGGGGGTTCCAAGGAGGGATTTT
CASSESSRGVPRRDF
>TRBV5-1|NA|TRBJ1-3|TRBD1
TGCGCCAGCAGCCCGGAGGCGGACAGGGCATCCTCCACCATATATTTT
CASSPEADRASSTIYF
>TRBV3-1/TRBV3-2|NA|TRBJ2-2|TRBD1
TGTGCCAGCAGCCAAAACAGGGGGCGGAGCGGGGAGCTGTTTTTT
CASSQNRGRSGELFF
>TRBV18|few|TRBJ1-4|NA
TGTGCCAGCTCGGCGTCCAGGGTGGAGGGTGAAAAACTGTTTTTT
CASSASRVEGEKLFF
>TRBV10-3|NA|TRBJ1-4|NA
TGTGCCACCGGGAGGGGGGTCGCGGCGCCTAATGAAAAACTGTTTTTT
CATGRGVAAPNEKLFF
>TRBV27|few|TRBJ1-6|TRBD1
TGTGCCAGCAGTTTATCGGGACAGGGTCGGGTATATGATCATTCACCCCTCCACTTT
CASSLSGQGRVYDHSPLHF
>TRBV7-9|NA|TRBJ2-5|NA
TGTGCCAGCAGCTTAGCGGGGGTACGGGAGACCCAGTACTTC
CASSLAGVRETQYF
>TRBV3-1/TRBV3-2|NA|TRBJ1-1|TRBD1
TGTGCCAGCAGCCCCAGAGCAGACAGGGGGGGGAACACTGAAGCTTTCTTT
CASSPRADRGGNTEAFF
>TRBV12-3/TRBV12-4|NA|TRBJ1-3|NA
TGTGCCAGCAGTCCTGGGACCGGAAACACCATATATTTT
CASSPGTGNTIYF
>TRBV7-9|once|TRBJ1-6|TRBD1
TGTGCCAGCAGACCGACAGGGAATAATTCACCCCTCCACTTT
CASRPTGNNSPLHF
>TRBV6-2/TRBV6-3|NA|TRBJ2-7|TRBD1
TGTGCCAGCAGTACGAGACAGGGTAGCAACGAGCAGTACTTC
CASSTRQGSNEQYF
>TRBV12-3/TRBV12-4|NA|TRBJ1-2|NA
TGTGCCAGCAGTTTAGAAGGGCTTGGCTACACCTTC
CASSLEGLGYTF
>TRBV2|NA|TRBJ1-4|NA
TGTGCCAGCAGTGTGCGCGGCGGCGCGGCTAATGAAAAACTGTTTTTT
CASSVRGGAANEKLFF
>TRBV7-3|NA|TRBJ2-2|TRBD2
TGTGCCAGCAGCTTGGGACTAGCCGACCCCGGGGAGCTGTTTTTT
CASSLGLADPGELFF
>TRBV7-9|few|TRBJ1-2|NA
TGTGCCAGCAGCTTAGAAATACCCAGCTATGGCTACACCTTC
CASSLEIPSYGYTF
>TRBV6-5|NA|TRBJ1-3|NA
TGTGCCAGCTCGCGGGGCACTGGAAACACCATATATTTT
CASSRGTGNTIYF
>TRBV30|NA|TRBJ1-4|TRBD1
TGTGCCTGGACCAATCGGACAGGGCTTAATGAAAAACTGTTTTTT
CAWTNRTGLNEKLFF
>TRBV3-1/TRBV3-2|NA|TRBJ2-2|NA
TGTGCCAGCAGCCAGAGCGGGGAGCTGTTTTTT
CASSQSGELFF
>TRBV3-1/TRBV3-2|NA|TRBJ1-6|NA
TGTGCCAGCAGCCAACATATCGAGGATTCACCCCTCCACTTT
CASSQHIEDSPLHF
>TRBV4-1|NA|TRBJ2-1|TRBD2
TGCGCCAGCAGCCAAACGGGGGGGCCGAATGAGCAGTTCTTC
CASSQTGGPNEQFF
>TRBV9|NA|TRBJ1-1|NA
TGTGCCAGCAGCGTAGGTCCCAACACTGAAGCTTTCTTT
CASSVGPNTEAFF
>TRBV4-3|few|TRBJ1-3|NA
TGCGCCAGCAGCCAAGAGGGCTACAGCCACAACTCTGGAAACACCATATATTTT
CASSQEGYSHNSGNTIYF
>TRBV5-1|NA|TRBJ2-1|TRBD1
TGCGCCAGCAGCTTTGACAGGGGCTACAATGAGCAGTTCTTC
CASSFDRGYNEQFF
>TRBV6-5|NA|TRBJ1-1|NA
TGTGCCAGCATCAACGGGGGGACTCGCACTGAAGCTTTCTTT
CASINGGTRTEAFF
>TRBV7-9|NA|TRBJ2-2|TRBD2
TGTGCCAGCAGCTTAAGGTCGGGGGGCACCGGGGAGCTGTTTTTT
CASSLRSGGTGELFF
>TRBV19|NA|TRBJ1-4|NA
TGTGCCAGTAGTGACCGGCTAAATGAAAAACTGTTTTTT
CASSDRLNEKLFF
>TRBV6-5|NA|TRBJ2-2|TRBD1
TGTGCCAGCAGTTCGGACAGGAGAAACACCGGGGAGCTGTTTTTT
CASSSDRRNTGELFF